The clone carrying this T cell receptor (beta chain) was counted at least ten times. A 3' RACE protocol on RNA, with unique molecular identifiers, produced the TCR library. TCRdb reprocessed the 3' RACE reads via MiXCR and lists one record per CDR3 protein. The sample contains over 15,000 distinct CDR3 sequences, 3% to 3.5% of which appear only once. The source of the sample is a study of HIV-infected children after antiretroviral therapy interruption. Specified treatment: PENTA 11 planned treatment interruption arm or continuous ART arm. At least 24 weeks of at least three-drug ART, in children 2 to 15 years. The CDR3 consists of 15 residues. CDR1 is SNHLY and CDR2 is FYNNEI in the germline V gene. Trimming took off 3 bases at V and 3 bases at J, with 11 bases between the two ends.

The receptor's source is a child aged 2-17 years with HIV. This sequence joins TRBV2 and TRBJ2-2, with D unresolved. The specimen comprised CD45RA+ CD4+ T cells from PBMCs, sampled from a donor given antiretroviral therapy, either interrupted or continuous. Regarding subset: naive CD4+ CD45RA+ CD45RO- T cells. The chain's CDR3 is CASSESSLDTGELFF. The CDR3 nucleotides read TGTGCCAGCAGTGAGAGTAGTCTCGACACCGGGGAGCTGTTTTTT.